Described below is a single TCR beta chain sequence and its context. The target antigen is unknown. This record belongs to a study of blood T cells in healthy people across ages. For the second PCR, which ran for roughly 6 to 12 cycles, a sample-barcoded 5' primer and a J-beta primer mix were used. TCRdb re-derived calls from the 5' RACE reads in MiXCR, one entry per CDR3 protein. The sample comprises about 800,000 distinct CDR3 sequences, 58% of which are singletons, and approximately 21% rests with the top ten. Study-wide findings and caveats: In older individuals, TCR beta diversity per million T cells was lower, falling roughly linearly with age.

Germline V lookup: CDR1 LGHNT, CDR2 FRNRAP. This CDR3 has 15 residues. The V and J ends lost 1 base and 0 bases respectively, with 9 bases between them. The chain is built from TRBV12-5 and TRBJ1-2, with D perhaps TRBD1 (5 bases). The sequencing input was blood. The clonotype was recovered from a man aged 30 to 45 in good health. The CDR3 is CASGLAGTSNYGYTF. CDR3 coding DNA: TGTGCTAGTGGTTTGGCCGGGACGTCTAACTATGGCTACACCTTC.